This T cell receptor (beta chain) was sequenced for a study of technical replicates of blood from a few donors. Per the germline V gene, CDR1 is MGHRA and CDR2 is YSYEKL. This CDR3 is 16 amino acids long. V lost 2 bases and J lost 6; bases outside the gene matches: 6. Profiling relied on immunoSEQ multiplex PCR, and the TCRdb table lists in-frame clones only, not all of them. The sample carries about 94,000 clones, almost 96% recorded once. The sequencing input was T cells isolated from PBMCs. The chain is built from TRBV4-1 and TRBJ2-1, with 11 bases lining up with TRBD2. The clonotype originates from a human donor in good health. As DNA, the CDR3 is TGCGCCAGCAGCCAACCGACTAGCGGGAACGGCAATGAGCAGTTCTTC. It encodes CASSQPTSGNGNEQFF.